This T cell receptor (beta chain) comes out of a study of T cell changes during pregnancy in multiple sclerosis. Some clones are missing from TCRdb's copy, which holds only in-frame ones; the method was immunoSEQ multiplex PCR. Of tens of thousands of clones listed, 85% to 90% are singletons. CDR1 is MNHEY and CDR2 is SMNVEV in the germline V gene (reference sequence). The V and J ends lost 5 bases and 8 bases respectively, with 18 bases between them. The CDR3 runs to 15 residues. The sequence was collected from a female donor with multiple sclerosis, enrolled in a pregnancy study. The sequencing here drew on CD8+ T cells from peripheral blood mononuclear cells, taken in the first trimester of pregnancy. The chain links TRBV27 to TRBJ1-4, with D possibly being TRBD1 (6 bases). CDR3 in amino acids: CASSKGDKSVEKLFF. CDR3 in DNA: TGTGCCAGCAGTAAAGGGGACAAGTCGGTGGAAAAACTGTTTTTT. The full variable domain, with the rest looked up from reference TRBV27 and TRBJ1-4, is EAQVTQNPRYLITVTGKKLTVTCSQNMNHEYMSWYRQDPGLGLRQIYYSMNVEVTDKGDVPEGYKVSRKEKRNFPLILESPSPNQTSLYFCASSKGDKSVEKLFFGSGTQLSVL.